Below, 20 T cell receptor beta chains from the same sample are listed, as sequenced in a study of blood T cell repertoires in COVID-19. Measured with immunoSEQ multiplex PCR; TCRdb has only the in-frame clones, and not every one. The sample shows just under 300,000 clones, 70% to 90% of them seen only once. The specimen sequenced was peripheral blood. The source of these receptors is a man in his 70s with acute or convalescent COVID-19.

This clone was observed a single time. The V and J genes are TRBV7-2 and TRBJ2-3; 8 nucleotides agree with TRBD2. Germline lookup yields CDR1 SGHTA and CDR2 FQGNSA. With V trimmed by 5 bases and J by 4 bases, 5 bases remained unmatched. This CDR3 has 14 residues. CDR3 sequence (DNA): TGTGCCAGCAGCCTATTGCGGGGGGCAGATACGCAGTATTTT. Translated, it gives CASSLLRGADTQYF.

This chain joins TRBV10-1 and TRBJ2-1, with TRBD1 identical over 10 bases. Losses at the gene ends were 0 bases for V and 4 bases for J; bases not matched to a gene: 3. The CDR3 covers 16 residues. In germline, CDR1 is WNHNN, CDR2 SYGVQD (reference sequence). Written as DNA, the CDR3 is TGCGCCAGCAGTGAGTCGAAGGGACAGGGGTACAATGAGCAGTTCTTC. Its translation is CASSESKGQGYNEQFF.

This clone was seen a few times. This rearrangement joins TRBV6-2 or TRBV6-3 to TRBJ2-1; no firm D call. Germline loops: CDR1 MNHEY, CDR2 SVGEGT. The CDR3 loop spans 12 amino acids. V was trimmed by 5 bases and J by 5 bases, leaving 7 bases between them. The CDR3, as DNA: TGTGCCAGCAGTGTTACAAACAATGAGCAGTTCTTC. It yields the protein CASSVTNNEQFF.

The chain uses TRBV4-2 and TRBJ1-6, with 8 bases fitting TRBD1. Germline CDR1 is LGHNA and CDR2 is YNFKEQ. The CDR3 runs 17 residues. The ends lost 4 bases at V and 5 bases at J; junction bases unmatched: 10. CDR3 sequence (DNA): TGTGCCAGCAGCCTACTCGGAGAGACAGGGGATAATTCACCCCTCCACTTT. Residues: CASSLLGETGDNSPLHF.

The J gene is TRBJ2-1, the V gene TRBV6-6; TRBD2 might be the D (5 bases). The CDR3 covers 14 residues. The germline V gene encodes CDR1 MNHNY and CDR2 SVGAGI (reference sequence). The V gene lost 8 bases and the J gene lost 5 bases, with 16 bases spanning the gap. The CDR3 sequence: CASGGGPGHNEQFF. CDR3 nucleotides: TGTGCCAGCGGCGGCGGGCCAGGTCACAATGAGCAGTTCTTC.

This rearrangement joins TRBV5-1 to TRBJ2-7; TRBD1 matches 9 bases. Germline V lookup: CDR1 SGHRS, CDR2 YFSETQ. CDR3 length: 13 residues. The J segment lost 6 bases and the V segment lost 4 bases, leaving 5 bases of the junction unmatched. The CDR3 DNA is TGCGCCAGCAGCCTGCAGACAGGGGGCGAGCAGTACTTC. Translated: CASSLQTGGEQYF.

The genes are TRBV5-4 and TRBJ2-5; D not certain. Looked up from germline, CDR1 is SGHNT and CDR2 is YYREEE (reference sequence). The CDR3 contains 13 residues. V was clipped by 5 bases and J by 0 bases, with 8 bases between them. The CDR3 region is CASRSPYQETQYF. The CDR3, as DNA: TGTGCCAGCAGGAGCCCGTACCAAGAGACCCAGTACTTC. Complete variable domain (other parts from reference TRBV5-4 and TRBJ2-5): ETGVTQSPTHLIKTRGQQVTLRCSSQSGHNTVSWYQQALGQGPQFIFQYYREEENGRGNFPPRFSGLQFPNYSSELNVNALELDDSALYLCASRSPYQETQYFGPGTRLLVL.

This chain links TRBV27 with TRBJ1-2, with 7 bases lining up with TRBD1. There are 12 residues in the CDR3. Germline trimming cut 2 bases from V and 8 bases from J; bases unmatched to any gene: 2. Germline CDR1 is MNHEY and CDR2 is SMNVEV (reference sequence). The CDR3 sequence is CASSLQGDGYTF. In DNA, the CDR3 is TGTGCCAGCAGTTTACAGGGGGACGGCTACACCTTC.

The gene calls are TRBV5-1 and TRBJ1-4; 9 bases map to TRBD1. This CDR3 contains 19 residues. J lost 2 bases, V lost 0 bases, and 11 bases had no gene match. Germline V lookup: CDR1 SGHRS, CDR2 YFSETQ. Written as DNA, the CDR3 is TGCGCCAGCAGCTTGGTTGCGGGACAGGGTGTGTCTACTAATGAAAAACTGTTTTTT. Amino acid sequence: CASSLVAGQGVSTNEKLFF.

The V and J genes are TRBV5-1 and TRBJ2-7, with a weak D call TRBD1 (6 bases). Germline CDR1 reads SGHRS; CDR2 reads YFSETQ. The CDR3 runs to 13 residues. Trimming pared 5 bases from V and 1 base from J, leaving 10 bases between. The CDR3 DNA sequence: TGCGCCAGCAGGATAGGACAGTCCTACGAGCAGTACTTC. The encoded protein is CASRIGQSYEQYF.

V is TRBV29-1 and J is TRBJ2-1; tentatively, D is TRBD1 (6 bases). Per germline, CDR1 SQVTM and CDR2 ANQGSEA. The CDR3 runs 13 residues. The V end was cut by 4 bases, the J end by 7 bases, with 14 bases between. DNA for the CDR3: TGCAGCGTTGGACAGGTCTCGTGGAATGAGCAGTTCTTC. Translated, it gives CSVGQVSWNEQFF.

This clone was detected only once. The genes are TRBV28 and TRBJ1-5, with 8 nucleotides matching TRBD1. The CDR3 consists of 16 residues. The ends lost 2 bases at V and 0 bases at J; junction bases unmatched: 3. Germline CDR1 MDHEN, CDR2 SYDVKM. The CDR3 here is CASSLKTGASNQPQHF. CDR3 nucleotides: TGTGCCAGCAGTTTAAAGACAGGGGCTAGCAATCAGCCCCAGCATTTT.

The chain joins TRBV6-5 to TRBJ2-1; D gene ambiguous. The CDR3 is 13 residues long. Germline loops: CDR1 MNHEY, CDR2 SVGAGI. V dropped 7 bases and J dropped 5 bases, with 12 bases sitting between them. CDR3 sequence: CASTKDNDNEQFF. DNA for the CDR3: TGTGCCAGCACTAAAGACAATGACAATGAGCAGTTCTTC.

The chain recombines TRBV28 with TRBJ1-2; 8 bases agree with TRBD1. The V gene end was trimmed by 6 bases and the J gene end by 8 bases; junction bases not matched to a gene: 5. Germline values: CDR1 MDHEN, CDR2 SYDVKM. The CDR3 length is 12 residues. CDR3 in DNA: TGTGCCAGCAGCCAGGGGGCTTTAGGCTACACCTTC. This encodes CASSQGALGYTF.

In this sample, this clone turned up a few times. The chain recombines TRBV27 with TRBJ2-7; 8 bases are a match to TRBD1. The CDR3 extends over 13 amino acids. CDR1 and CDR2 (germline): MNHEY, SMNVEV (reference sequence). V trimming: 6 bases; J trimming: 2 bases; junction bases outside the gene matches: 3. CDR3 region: CASRQGGAYEQYF. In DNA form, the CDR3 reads TGTGCCAGCAGACAGGGGGGCGCCTACGAGCAGTACTTC.

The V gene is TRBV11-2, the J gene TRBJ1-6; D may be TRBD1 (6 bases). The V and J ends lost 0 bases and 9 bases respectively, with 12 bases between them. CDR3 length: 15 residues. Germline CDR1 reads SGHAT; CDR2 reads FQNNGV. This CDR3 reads CASSLDSGGGSPLHF. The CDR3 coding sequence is TGTGCCAGCAGCTTAGACTCGGGGGGCGGTTCACCCCTCCACTTT.

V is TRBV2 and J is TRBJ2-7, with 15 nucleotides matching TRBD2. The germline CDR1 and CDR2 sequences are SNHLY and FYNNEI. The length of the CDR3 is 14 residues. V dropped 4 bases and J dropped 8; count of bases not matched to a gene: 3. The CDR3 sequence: CASSGTSGRVQQYF. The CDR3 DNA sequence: TGTGCCAGCAGTGGGACTAGCGGGAGGGTACAGCAGTACTTC.

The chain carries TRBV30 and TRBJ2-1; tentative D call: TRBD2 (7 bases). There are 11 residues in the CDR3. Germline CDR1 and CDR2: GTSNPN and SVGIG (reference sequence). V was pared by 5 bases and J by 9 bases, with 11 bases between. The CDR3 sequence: CAWLRGGEQFF. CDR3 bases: TGTGCCTGGTTAAGGGGGGGTGAGCAGTTCTTC.

The CDR3 nucleotides are TGCGCCAGCAGCTTGGAGGCAGGTCTTCGAGATACGCAGTATTTT. This codes for CASSLEAGLRDTQYF. The chain links TRBV5-1 to TRBJ2-3; no firm D call. The CDR3 has 15 amino acids. Trimming removed 0 bases at V and 5 bases at J, with 13 bases between. In germline, CDR1 is SGHRS, CDR2 YFSETQ.

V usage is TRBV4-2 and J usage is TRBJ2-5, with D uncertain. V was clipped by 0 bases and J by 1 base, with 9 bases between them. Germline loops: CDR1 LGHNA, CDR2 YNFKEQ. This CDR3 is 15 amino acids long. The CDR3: CASSQEATPQETQYF. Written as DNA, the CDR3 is TGTGCCAGCAGCCAAGAGGCAACCCCCCAAGAGACCCAGTACTTC.